This T cell receptor (beta chain) was recorded in a study of blood T cell repertoires in COVID-19. The V segment lost 0 bases and the J segment 5 bases; nucleotides outside the gene matches: 7. The CDR3 loop spans 15 amino acids. Germline assignment: CDR1 SGDLS and CDR2 YYNGEE. Libraries were prepared by immunoSEQ multiplex PCR; TCRdb keeps only in-frame clonotypes and omits some of them. The table has about 77,000 clones, about 91% seen once. The chain is built from TRBV9 and TRBJ2-5; 7 nucleotides line up with TRBD2. This clonotype originated in a woman aged 80 or over with acute or convalescent COVID-19. The sample was peripheral blood. This CDR3 reads CASSVDSGGRETQYF. Here the CDR3 DNA reads TGTGCCAGCAGCGTAGACTCGGGAGGTCGGGAGACCCAGTACTTC. Looking up the rest from reference TRBV9 and TRBJ2-5 gives the full variable domain: DSGVTQTPKHLITATGQRVTLRCSPRSGDLSVYWYQQSLDQGLQFLIQYYNGEERAKGNILERFSAQQFPDLHSELNLSSLELGDSALYFCASSVDSGGRETQYFGPGTRLLVL.